The rows below give T cell receptor beta chains drawn from one sample of a study of cytomegalovirus exposure and HLA in healthy donors. The repertoire was sequenced with immunoSEQ multiplex PCR; TCRdb's copy has only in-frame clones and lacks some. The sample lists around 120,000 clones, approximately 80% seen once, with approximately 4.3% in the top ten. The sequencing sample was made of PBMCs. The source is a man aged 25 to 40 in good health and CMV-seropositive. The CDR3 runs from the conserved cysteine through the conserved F or W. Fields, in order: D gene, J gene, clone size, V gene, CDR3 DNA, CDR3 protein. D genes are given only for firm matches. Clone size, where shown, is once, few, many, or a class for clones that have expanded.

TRBD1	TRBJ1-2	NA	TRBV15	TGTGCCACCAGCAGAGGGAACAGGGGCGGCTACACCTTC	CATSRGNRGGYTF
NA	TRBJ1-5	NA	TRBV6-6	TGTGCCAGCAGTTACCTGGGCTTAGGCAATCAGCCCCAGCATTTT	CASSYLGLGNQPQHF
TRBD1	TRBJ2-4	few	TRBV7-3	TGTGCCAGCAGCAGGACAGGGAATGACAAAAACAGTCAGTACTTC	CASSRTGNDKNSQYF
NA	TRBJ2-5	NA	TRBV28	TGTGCCAGCACGTCGCCGGGGTCCCAAGAGACCCAGTACTTC	CASTSPGSQETQYF
NA	TRBJ2-1	NA	TRBV6-1	TGTGCCAGCAGTGAATACGGCCAGGGTGGGAATGAGCAGTTCTTC	CASSEYGQGGNEQFF
NA	TRBJ1-3	NA	TRBV5-6	TGTGCCAGCAGCCTGGGACTGAGGGGAAACACCATATATTTT	CASSLGLRGNTIYF
NA	TRBJ2-2	NA	TRBV5-5	TGTGCCAGCAGCTTTTCAGGGTTTGTTTCCGGGGAGCTGTTTTTT	CASSFSGFVSGELFF
TRBD2	TRBJ2-1	NA	TRBV10-1	TGCGCCAGCGGGGGGGCCTACAATGAGCAGTTCTTC	CASGGAYNEQFF
NA	TRBJ2-5	NA	TRBV18	TGTGCCAGCTCACCTCTAGGTACCCAAGAGACCCAGTACTTC	CASSPLGTQETQYF
NA	TRBJ1-1	few	TRBV29-1	TGCAGCGTTGCTAGGAACACTGAAGCTTTCTTT	CSVARNTEAFF
NA	TRBJ2-5	few	TRBV7-7	TGTGCTAGCAGTCCTGGGGAGAGGGGGGGGACAAAACAACTGCTAGAGACCCAGTACTTC	CASSPGERGGTKQLLETQYF
TRBD1	TRBJ1-6	NA	TRBV5-8	TGTGCCAGCAGCCACCGGGACAGGGCTTCACCCCTCCACTTT	CASSHRDRASPLHF
TRBD1	TRBJ1-1	NA	TRBV11-2	TGTGCCCTAAAGGGGACGGGCAGGGGGGTAAAGAACACTGAAGCTTTCTTT	CALKGTGRGVKNTEAFF
NA	TRBJ2-2	once	TRBV28	TGTGCCAGCAGACCGACCGAGGGCAACACCGGGGAGCTGTTTTTT	CASRPTEGNTGELFF
TRBD2	TRBJ2-5	NA	TRBV5-1	TGCGCCAGCAGCTTGACCCTTACGGAGCGGGGCCAAGAGACCCAGTACTTC	CASSLTLTERGQETQYF
NA	TRBJ2-7	NA	TRBV7-2	TGTGCCAGCAGCTTGCTAGGGGGGGCCTCCTACGAGCAGTACTTC	CASSLLGGASYEQYF
TRBD1	TRBJ2-5	NA	TRBV10-3	TGTGCCATCAGTGAGCCTCCCGGGACAGGGGAGCAAGAGACCCAGTACTTC	CAISEPPGTGEQETQYF
TRBD1	TRBJ1-5	once	TRBV19	TGTGCCAGTAGGACAGGGGGCCCTTATAGCAATCAGCCCCAGCATTTT	CASRTGGPYSNQPQHF
TRBD1	TRBJ2-7	NA	TRBV18	TGTGCCAGCTCACCGAATCCCGGGACAGCGGACTACGAGCAGTACTTC	CASSPNPGTADYEQYF
TRBD2	TRBJ2-1	NA	TRBV2	TGTGCCAGCAGTGAAGGAGCGGGAGGGCCCTGGGATGAGCAGTTCTTC	CASSEGAGGPWDEQFF
NA	TRBJ1-5	few	TRBV4-2	TGTGCCAGCAGCCCGAAACGGGGGGACATGGATCAGCCCCAGCATTTT	CASSPKRGDMDQPQHF
NA	TRBJ1-6	NA	TRBV19	TGTGCCAGTAGTATAGATCTTACAGGGCGGGGGTCACCCCTCCACTTT	CASSIDLTGRGSPLHF
NA	TRBJ1-5	few	TRBV5-5	TGTGCCAGCAGCCGGGGGAGTGAGAGGCCCCAGCATTTT	CASSRGSERPQHF
NA	TRBJ2-6	NA	TRBV5-1	TGCGCCAGCAGCTTGGTCCCAGGGGTAGGCTCTGGGGCCAACGTCCTGACTTTC	CASSLVPGVGSGANVLTF
NA	TRBJ1-4	NA	TRBV5-4	TGTGCCAGCAGCTTGGCCGGGGGAAGGGATGAAAAACTGTTTTTT	CASSLAGGRDEKLFF
NA	TRBJ1-2	NA	TRBV2	TGTGCCAGCAGTTCTCGGGGGGGTCGGGGCTACACCTTC	CASSSRGGRGYTF
NA	TRBJ2-5	NA	TRBV10-3	TGTGCCATCAGCCCAACTAGGGGGAGCCAAGAGACCCAGTACTTC	CAISPTRGSQETQYF
TRBD1	TRBJ1-2	NA	TRBV6-6	TGTGCCAGCAGTTATCTGCAGGGGGCTGGTGGCTACACCTTC	CASSYLQGAGGYTF
TRBD2	TRBJ2-7	NA	TRBV9	TGTGCCAGCAGCGAGGGACTAGCGGAATCCTACGAGCAGTACTTC	CASSEGLAESYEQYF
NA	TRBJ2-2	NA	TRBV9	TGTGCCAGCAGCGTAGGGGGCGCGAACACCGGGGAGCTGTTTTTT	CASSVGGANTGELFF
TRBD1	TRBJ1-1	NA	TRBV20-1	TGCAGTGCAGCTGACAGGGGAGCTTTCTTT	CSAADRGAFF
NA	TRBJ1-2	NA	TRBV5-1	TGCGCCAGCAGCTTGGACCAGGGAAGCTATGGCTACACCTTC	CASSLDQGSYGYTF
TRBD2	TRBJ2-2	NA	TRBV6-5	TGTGCCAGCAGGGGACTAGGATACGGGGAGCTGTTTTTT	CASRGLGYGELFF
TRBD1	TRBJ2-5	NA	TRBV5-5	TGTGCCAGCAGCCTAAATTCACAGGGGGCGCGAGAGACCCAGTACTTC	CASSLNSQGARETQYF
TRBD2	TRBJ2-3	NA	TRBV7-2	TGTGCCAGCAGCGCGGGAGGGCGGGCGCAGTATTTT	CASSAGGRAQYF
NA	TRBJ2-7	NA	TRBV2	TGTGCCAGCAGGGACAACTCCTACGAGCAGTACTTC	CASRDNSYEQYF